This paragraph reports one TCR beta chain. Germline V gene sequence: CDR1 DFQATT, CDR2 SNEGSKA (reference sequence). V was pared by 5 bases and J by 6 bases, with 14 bases between. There are 14 residues in the CDR3. The source of the sample is a study of T cells in Graves' hyperthyroidism and ophthalmopathy. It was RNA transcripts that yielded the amplified TCR beta CDR3 regions. HTBI primers drove first-round RT-PCR of the TCR CDR3. TCRdb ran MiXCR on the multiplex PCR reads and lists one entry per CDR3 protein. Of 500,000 to 600,000 distinct CDR3 sequences in the sample, approximately 48% are singletons; the top ten hold about 45%.

Sequenced input: peripheral blood or thyroid tissue (not recorded which). The receptor comes from an adult woman with Graves' disease, either hyperthyroidism or ophthalmopathy (not recorded which). The rearrangement links TRBV20-1 to TRBJ1-6, with D perhaps TRBD1 (5 bases). The CDR3, as DNA: TGCAGTGCTGGAGGTCTGCAGGGTAATTCACCCCTCCACTTT. It codes for CSAGGLQGNSPLHF.